Included here is one T cell receptor (beta chain) sequence, with context. Antigen: not known. The record originates from a study of beta chain features in type 1 diabetes. Study details: Healthy donors and patients had similar age, gender and cell yields. Examination of sorted cells across all samples involved more than 85,000,000 cells.

Study conclusions and caveats: Type 1 diabetes patients had TCRB CDR3s that were shorter (moderately but significantly so) in all four CD4+ subsets.

The whole isolated RNA underwent reverse transcription, so sequencing captured expressed TCRB transcripts. Method: immunoSEQ multiplex PCR; TCRdb's copy keeps in-frame clones and lacks some. The sample has about 52,000 clones, roughly 39% seen once. Germline CDR1 and CDR2: ENHRY and SYGVKD. This CDR3 is built from 15 residues. V lost 4 bases and J 6 bases, leaving 19 bases between the germline ends. This TCR was recovered from a man in his thirties or forties with type 1 diabetes. V gene TRBV10-3 combines with J gene TRBJ2-7; D is perhaps TRBD2 (7 bases). Sequencing was performed on Tregs from blood. CDR3 sequence reads: CAISAGGRESVEQYF. CDR3 nucleotides: TGTGCCATCAGTGCCGGGGGGCGGGAGTCGGTCGAGCAGTACTTC.